This TCR beta chain was profiled in a study of T cell responses to AZD1222 COVID-19 vaccine. The V end lost 8 bases, the J end lost 2 bases, and 15 bases lay between the germline ends. This CDR3 has 14 amino acids. Looked up from germline, CDR1 is MNHEY and CDR2 is SMNVEV (reference sequence). TCRdb's copy holds only in-frame clones and misses some; the assay was immunoSEQ multiplex PCR. The data show about 180,000 clones, 85% to 95% seen once. Sample: peripheral blood, taken 28 days after the second AZD1222 dose. V and J are TRBV27 and TRBJ1-1; D unresolved. The sequence was obtained from an adult who received the AZD1222 COVID-19 vaccine. The CDR3 spells CASSKVPFNTEAFF. In DNA, the CDR3 is TGTGCCAGCTCTAAGGTCCCTTTTAACACTGAAGCTTTCTTT.